This is a list of T cell receptor beta chains from one sample in a study of T-cell memory formation after mild COVID-19. TCRdb reanalysed the 5' RACE reads using MiXCR and keeps one entry per CDR3 protein. Of hundreds of thousands of distinct CDR3 sequences in the sample, approximately 19% were seen once. Source material: PBMCs or a T cell subset sorted from them (not recorded which). Source of these receptors: an adult woman who had mild COVID-19 (a few samples of this study predate the infection). Cell type and time point are not known. Each CDR3 is given with its conserved first and last residue. A D gene is named only where the DNA matches it firmly. Rows may omit the clone size; those that give it use once, few, many or a size class.

j_gene,abundance,len,v_gene,d_gene,CDR3nt,CDR3aa
TRBJ2-3,-,15,TRBV20-1,TRBD2,TGCAGTGCTAGCCGGGGGGGAACTTTAACAGATACGCAGTATTTT,CSASRGGTLTDTQYF
TRBJ2-2,-,16,TRBV9,-,TGTGCCAGCAGCGTGCAGCCTTCGGCGAGAGCCGGGGAGCTGTTTTTT,CASSVQPSARAGELFF
TRBJ1-4,-,14,TRBV7-9,TRBD1,TGTGCCAGCAGCGTCAGGGGGCTTGATGAAAAACTGTTTTTT,CASSVRGLDEKLFF
TRBJ1-5,-,15,TRBV4-1,-,TGCGCCAGCAGCCAGCCCGGATGGAAAAATCAGCCCCAGCATTTT,CASSQPGWKNQPQHF
TRBJ2-1,few,16,TRBV5-1,TRBD2,TGTGCCAGCAGCTTAACTAGCGGGGGGTCCTACAATGAGCAGTTCTTC,CASSLTSGGSYNEQFF
TRBJ1-6,-,18,TRBV5-1,-,TGCGCCAGCAGCTTGGCCGAGGACAGCCACCAAGGGAATTCACCCCTCCACTTT,CASSLAEDSHQGNSPLHF
TRBJ1-1,few,14,TRBV19,TRBD1,TGTGCCAGTAGTTACGGACAGGGCGGCACTGAAGCTTTCTTT,CASSYGQGGTEAFF
TRBJ2-7,-,15,TRBV27,TRBD1,TGTGCCAGCAGTCTCAACAGGGGGTTCACGTACGAGCAGTACTTC,CASSLNRGFTYEQYF
TRBJ2-1,few,16,TRBV29-1,TRBD1,TGCAGCGTTAGGCCTACAACACGGGACAGTTACAATGAGCAGTTCTTC,CSVRPTTRDSYNEQFF
TRBJ2-2,-,17,TRBV4-2,-,TGTGCCAGCAGCCACCCTTCGGGGGCCGGGAACACCGGGGAGCTGTTTTTT,CASSHPSGAGNTGELFF
TRBJ1-1,few,16,TRBV4-3,TRBD1,TGCGCCAGCAGCGGTAGACAGGGGCGATTGTCCACTGAAGCTTTCTTT,CASSGRQGRLSTEAFF
TRBJ1-5,few,15,TRBV5-6,-,TGTGCCAGCAGCTTGGGTCGGGGGCTAAATCAGCCCCAGCATTTT,CASSLGRGLNQPQHF
TRBJ1-1,few,14,TRBV24-1,-,TGTGCCACCAGTTCGGGGGGCCGGGACACTGAAGCTTTCTTT,CATSSGGRDTEAFF
TRBJ2-1,-,13,TRBV20-1,-,TGCAGTTCAACGGAGGGCCCCTACAATGAGCAGTTCTTC,CSSTEGPYNEQFF
TRBJ2-1,few,17,TRBV7-8,TRBD2,TGTGCCAGCAGCTTAGGTCGGCGGGGGGGCCCCTACAATGAGCAGTTCTTC,CASSLGRRGGPYNEQFF
TRBJ1-5,-,18,TRBV7-8,TRBD1,TGTGCCAGCAGCTTAGACGCACAGGGGTCGTATAGCAATCAGCCCCAGCATTTT,CASSLDAQGSYSNQPQHF
TRBJ1-5,-,14,TRBV20-1,TRBD1,TGCAGTGCAAGGGACAGGAATAGCAATCAGCCCCAGCATTTT,CSARDRNSNQPQHF
TRBJ2-7,-,13,TRBV10-3,-,TGTGCCATCAGTGAGGCTAGCTTCGACGAGCAGTACTTC,CAISEASFDEQYF
TRBJ2-2,few,15,TRBV12-3/TRBV12-4,-,TGTGCCAGCAGTTTCACAGGGTCCAACACCGGGGAGCTGTTTTTT,CASSFTGSNTGELFF
TRBJ1-1,few,13,TRBV29-1,-,TGCAGCGTAGGACAGACCATGAACACTGAAGCTTTCTTT,CSVGQTMNTEAFF
TRBJ2-2,once,16,TRBV7-8,-,TGTGCCAGCAGCTCCGGACGAGTGTGGCGCACCGGGGAGCTGTTTTTT,CASSSGRVWRTGELFF
TRBJ1-4,few,16,TRBV29-1,-,TGCAGCGTTGAAGGGCTTGGAAAGGGGTTAGATGAAAAACTGTTTTTT,CSVEGLGKGLDEKLFF
TRBJ1-1,few,14,TRBV7-8,-,TGTGCCAGCAGTAACGACAGATTGAACACTGAAGCTTTCTTT,CASSNDRLNTEAFF
TRBJ1-5,-,16,TRBV6-5,TRBD1,TGTGCCAGCAGTCCCGCCCCGGGGACAGGGAGTCAGCCCCAGCATTTT,CASSPAPGTGSQPQHF
TRBJ2-5,few,13,TRBV10-3,-,TGTGCCATCAGTAATACAGGGAGAGAGACCCAGTACTTC,CAISNTGRETQYF
TRBJ2-2,-,15,TRBV29-1,-,TGCAGCGGTACCCTGACAGGGAGGGACACCGGGGAGCTGTTTTTT,CSGTLTGRDTGELFF
TRBJ2-3,-,13,TRBV29-1,-,TGCAGCCTGGCCAGGGGGGGCACAGATACGCAGTATTTT,CSLARGGTDTQYF
TRBJ1-2,few,11,TRBV29-1,-,TGCAGCGTTGAAGTCGGGCAGGTCCACACCTTC,CSVEVGQVHTF
TRBJ2-1,-,15,TRBV7-2,TRBD2,TGTGCCAGCAGCTTAAGCGGGGGGGGACACAATGAGCAGTTCTTC,CASSLSGGGHNEQFF
TRBJ2-5,few,14,TRBV5-1,-,TGCGCCAGCAGCTTGGCCCCCACGGGGGAGACCCAGTACTTC,CASSLAPTGETQYF
TRBJ2-3,few,13,TRBV6-5,-,TGTGCCAGCAGCGACAGACCCACAGATACGCAGTATTTT,CASSDRPTDTQYF
TRBJ2-4,few,14,TRBV30,-,TGTGCCTGGGGGGGACCCCTAGGGCGGAACATTCAGTACTTC,CAWGGPLGRNIQYF
TRBJ1-1,-,14,TRBV9,-,TGTGCCAGCAGCGTAGAGGCGGCTAACACTGAAGCTTTCTTT,CASSVEAANTEAFF